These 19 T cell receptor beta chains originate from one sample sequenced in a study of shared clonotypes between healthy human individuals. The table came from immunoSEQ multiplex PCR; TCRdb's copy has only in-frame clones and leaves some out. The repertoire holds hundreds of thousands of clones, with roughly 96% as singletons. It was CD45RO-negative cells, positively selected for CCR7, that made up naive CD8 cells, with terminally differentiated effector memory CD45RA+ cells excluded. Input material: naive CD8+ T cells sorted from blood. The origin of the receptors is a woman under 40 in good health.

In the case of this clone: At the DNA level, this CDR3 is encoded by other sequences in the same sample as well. CDR3 loop: CASSLGQGGQPQHF. CDR3 coding DNA: TGTGCCAGCAGCTTGGGACAGGGCGGTCAGCCCCAGCATTTT. The chain combines TRBV5-6 with TRBJ1-5, with TRBD1 matching over 7 bases. Trimming cost V 0 bases and J 6 bases; bases outside gene matches: 3. Germline loops: CDR1 SGHDT, CDR2 YYEEEE. The CDR3 contains 14 residues. Together with reference TRBV5-6 and TRBJ1-5, the CDR3 gives the full variable domain: DAGVTQSPTHLIKTRGQQVTLRCSPKSGHDTVSWYQQALGQGPQFIFQYYEEEERQRGNFPDRFSGHQFPNYSSELNVNALLLGDSALYLCASSLGQGGQPQHFGDGTRLSIL.

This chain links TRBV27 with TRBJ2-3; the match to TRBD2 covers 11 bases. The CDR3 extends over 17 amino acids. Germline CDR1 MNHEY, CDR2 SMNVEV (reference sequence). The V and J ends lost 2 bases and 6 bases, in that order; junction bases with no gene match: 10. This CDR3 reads CASSLGQTSGIHDTQYF. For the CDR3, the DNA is TGTGCCAGCAGTTTAGGCCAGACTAGCGGGATCCACGATACGCAGTATTTT.

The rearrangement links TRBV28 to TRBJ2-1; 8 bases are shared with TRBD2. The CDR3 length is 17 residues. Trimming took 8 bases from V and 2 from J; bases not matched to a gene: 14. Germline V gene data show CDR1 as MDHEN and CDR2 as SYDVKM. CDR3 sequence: CASVREGYLTTYNEQFF. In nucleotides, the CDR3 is TGTGCCAGCGTACGGGAGGGATACCTTACAACCTACAATGAGCAGTTCTTC. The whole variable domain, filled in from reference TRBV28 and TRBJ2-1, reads DVKVTQSSRYLVKRTGEKVFLECVQDMDHENMFWYRQDPGLGLRLIYFSYDVKMKEKGDIPEGYSVSREKKERFSLILESASTNQTSMYLCASVREGYLTTYNEQFFGPGTRLTVL.

This chain's CDR3 is CASMILDGTYEQYF. The CDR3 DNA follows: TGTGCCAGCATGATTTTGGACGGAACCTACGAGCAGTACTTC. The chain has TRBV2 and TRBJ2-7, with unresolved D. This CDR3 region has 14 residues. The germline V gene encodes CDR1 SNHLY and CDR2 FYNNEI. The V end lost 7 bases, the J end lost 2 bases, and 15 bases lay between the germline ends.

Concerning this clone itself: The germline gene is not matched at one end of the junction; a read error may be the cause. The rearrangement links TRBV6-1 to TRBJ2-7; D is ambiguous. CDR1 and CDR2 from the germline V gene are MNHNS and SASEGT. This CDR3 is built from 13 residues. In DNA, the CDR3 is TGTGCCACCGAAAACCGGCCTCAAAAGGAGAACGACTTC. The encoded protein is CATENRPQKENDF.

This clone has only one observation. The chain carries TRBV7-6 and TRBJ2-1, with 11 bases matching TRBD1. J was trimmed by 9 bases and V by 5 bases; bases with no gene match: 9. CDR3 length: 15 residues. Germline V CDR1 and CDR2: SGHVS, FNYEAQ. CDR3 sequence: CASSPGQGAVIEQFF. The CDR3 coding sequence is TGTGCCAGCAGCCCAGGACAGGGGGCTGTGATTGAGCAGTTCTTC.

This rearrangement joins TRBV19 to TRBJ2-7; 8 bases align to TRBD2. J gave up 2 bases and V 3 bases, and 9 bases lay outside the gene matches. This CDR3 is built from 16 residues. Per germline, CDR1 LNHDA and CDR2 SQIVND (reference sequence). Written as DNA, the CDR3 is TGTGCCAGTAGTATTTCGGTCCGCGGGGGGACCTACGAGCAGTACTTC. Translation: CASSISVRGGTYEQYF.

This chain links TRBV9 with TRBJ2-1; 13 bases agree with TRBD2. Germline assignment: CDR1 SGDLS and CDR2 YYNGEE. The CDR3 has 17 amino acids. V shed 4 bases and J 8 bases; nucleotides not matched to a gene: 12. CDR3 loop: CASSFSLLAGGSDEQFF. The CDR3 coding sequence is TGTGCCAGCAGCTTTAGCTTACTAGCGGGAGGGAGCGATGAGCAGTTCTTC.

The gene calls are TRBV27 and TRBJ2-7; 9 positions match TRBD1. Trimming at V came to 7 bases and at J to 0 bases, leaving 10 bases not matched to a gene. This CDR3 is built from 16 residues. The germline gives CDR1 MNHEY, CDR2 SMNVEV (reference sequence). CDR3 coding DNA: TGTGCCAGCATCCAAACGGGACAGGGTAGCTCCTACGAGCAGTACTTC. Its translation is CASIQTGQGSSYEQYF.

The CDR3, as DNA: TGTGCCAGCAGTTTGAGTGGGGGATCTGGCCAGCCCCAGCATTTT. The encoded protein is CASSLSGGSGQPQHF. The chain has TRBV27 and TRBJ1-5; possibly TRBD1 for D (5 bases). Trimming took off 3 bases at V and 7 bases at J, with 16 bases between the two ends. Germline assignment: CDR1 MNHEY and CDR2 SMNVEV (reference sequence). CDR3 length: 15 residues.

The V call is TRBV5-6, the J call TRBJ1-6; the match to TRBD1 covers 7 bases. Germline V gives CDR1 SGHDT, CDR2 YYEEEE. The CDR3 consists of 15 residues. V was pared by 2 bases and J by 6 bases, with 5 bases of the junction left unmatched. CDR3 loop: CASSLQTGINSPLHF. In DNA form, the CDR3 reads TGTGCCAGCAGCTTACAGACAGGGATTAATTCACCCCTCCACTTT.

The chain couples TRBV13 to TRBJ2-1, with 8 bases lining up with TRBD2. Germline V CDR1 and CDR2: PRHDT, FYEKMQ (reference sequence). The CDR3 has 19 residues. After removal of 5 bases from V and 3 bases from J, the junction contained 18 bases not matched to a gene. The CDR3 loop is CASSPDPGLGSPIYNEQFF. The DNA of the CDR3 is TGTGCCAGCAGCCCGGACCCGGGACTAGGGAGCCCAATCTACAATGAGCAGTTCTTC.

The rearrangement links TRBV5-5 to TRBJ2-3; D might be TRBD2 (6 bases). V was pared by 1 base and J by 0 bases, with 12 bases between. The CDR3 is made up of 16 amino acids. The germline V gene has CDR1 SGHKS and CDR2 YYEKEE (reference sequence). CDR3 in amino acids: CASSLTGRGSTDTQYF. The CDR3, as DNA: TGTGCCAGCAGCTTGACCGGGCGGGGCAGCACAGATACGCAGTATTTT. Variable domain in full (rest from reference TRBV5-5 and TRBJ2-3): DAGVTQSPTHLIKTRGQQVTLRCSPISGHKSVSWYQQVLGQGPQFIFQYYEKEERGRGNFPDRFSARQFPNYSSELNVNALLLGDSALYLCASSLTGRGSTDTQYFGPGTRLTVL.

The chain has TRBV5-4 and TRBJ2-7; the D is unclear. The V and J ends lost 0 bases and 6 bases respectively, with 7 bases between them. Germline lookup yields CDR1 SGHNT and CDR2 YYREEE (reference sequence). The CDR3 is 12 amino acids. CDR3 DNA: TGTGCCAGCAGCTTGGACGCATTCGAGCAGTACTTC. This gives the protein CASSLDAFEQYF.

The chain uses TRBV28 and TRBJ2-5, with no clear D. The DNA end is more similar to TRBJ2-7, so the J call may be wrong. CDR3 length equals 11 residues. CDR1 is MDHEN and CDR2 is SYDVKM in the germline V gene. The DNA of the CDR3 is TGTGCCAGCACTACGACCTACGAGCAGTACTTC. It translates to CASTTTYEQYF.

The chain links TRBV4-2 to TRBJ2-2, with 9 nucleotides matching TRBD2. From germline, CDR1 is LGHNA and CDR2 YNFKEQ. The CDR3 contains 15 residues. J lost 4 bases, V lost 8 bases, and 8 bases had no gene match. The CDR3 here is CASAPTSGPTGELFF. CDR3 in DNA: TGTGCCAGCGCTCCGACTAGCGGACCCACCGGGGAGCTGTTTTTT.

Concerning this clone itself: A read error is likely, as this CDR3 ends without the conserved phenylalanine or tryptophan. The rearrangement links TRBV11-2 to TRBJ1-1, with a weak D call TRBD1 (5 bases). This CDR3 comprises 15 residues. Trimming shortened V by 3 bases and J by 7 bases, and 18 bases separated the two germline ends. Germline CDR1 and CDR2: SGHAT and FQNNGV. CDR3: CASSFGGTSWGEAFL. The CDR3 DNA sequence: TGTGCCAGCAGCTTTGGCGGGACCTCGTGGGGTGAAGCTTTCCTT.

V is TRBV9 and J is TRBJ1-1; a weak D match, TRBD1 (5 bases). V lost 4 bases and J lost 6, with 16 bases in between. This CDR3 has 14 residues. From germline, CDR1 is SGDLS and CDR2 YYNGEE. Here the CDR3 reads CASSPRDGAPEAFF. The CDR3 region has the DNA TGTGCCAGCAGCCCCCGGGACGGGGCCCCTGAAGCTTTCTTT.

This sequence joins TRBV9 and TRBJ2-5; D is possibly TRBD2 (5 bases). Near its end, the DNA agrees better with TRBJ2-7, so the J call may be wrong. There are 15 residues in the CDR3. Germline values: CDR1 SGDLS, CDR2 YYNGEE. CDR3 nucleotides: TGTGCCAGCAGCGTAGAAGGTGGGAGCTCCTACGAGCAGTACTTC. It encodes CASSVEGGSSYEQYF.